A selection of T cell receptor beta chains follows, all from one sample in a study of blood T cell repertoires in COVID-19. This table comes from immunoSEQ multiplex PCR, and its TCRdb copy is limited to in-frame clones, with some not included. The data show approximately 35,000 clones, about 82% seen once. Sequencing input: peripheral blood. These receptors were collected from a man aged 55 to 69 with active COVID-19. Both conserved end residues are trimmed from each CDR3.

TRBJ2-1 | 13 | TRBV9 | ASSVTSGSGHEQF
TRBJ2-1 | 12 | TRBV10-1 | ASSEYHRVDEQF
TRBJ2-1 | 11 | TRBV11-3 | ASSHRLTNEQF
TRBJ1-1 | 11 | TRBV10-2 | ASTQHRNTEAF
TRBJ2-3 | 10 | TRBV5-4 | ASSTSTDTQY
TRBJ2-2 | 11 | TRBV29-1 | SVRLASTGELF
TRBJ2-1 | 14 | TRBV9 | ASSVEWSGRIGEQF
TRBJ2-3 | 14 | TRBV10-3 | AISESTSGRTDTQY
TRBJ2-1 | 15 | TRBV7-3 | ASSLRWGASGDNEQF
TRBJ2-1 | 14 | TRBV11-2 | ASSLGGQGFYNEQF
TRBJ2-1 | 13 | TRBV7-9 | ANLIAGGENNEQF
TRBJ2-1 | 13 | TRBV10-1 | ASSRTSGSFNEQF
TRBJ2-3 | 11 | TRBV11-2 | ASSSWEADTQY
TRBJ2-1 | 12 | TRBV6-6 | ASSPREGQGEQF
TRBJ1-1 | 14 | TRBV5-8 | ASSLVQGGMNTEAF
TRBJ2-1 | 12 | TRBV7-8 | ASRLGTVYNEQF
TRBJ2-2 | 13 | TRBV5-1 | ASSFLASNTGELF
TRBJ2-3 | 12 | TRBV7-9 | ASSLLAFTDTQY
TRBJ2-7 | 13 | TRBV6-5 | ASRYTSGGPYEQY
TRBJ1-1 | 15 | TRBV19 | ASSMARTGSRWTEAF
TRBJ2-1 | 15 | TRBV14 | ASSQDKGQLSYNEQF
TRBJ2-5 | 13 | TRBV28 | ASSLLRGRGETQY
TRBJ2-3 | 14 | TRBV11-2 | ASSSPSAGGSDTQY
TRBJ1-4 | 12 | TRBV6-5 | ASRLRVNNEKLF
TRBJ2-1 | 11 | TRBV2 | ASSGELAAEQF
TRBJ1-2 | 11 | TRBV7-9 | ASSRGQASFET
TRBJ2-7 | 14 | TRBV11-2 | ASSLNAAGAKDEQY
TRBJ2-1 | 13 | TRBV4-1 | ASSREAGFPHEQF
TRBJ2-3 | 14 | TRBV3-1/TRBV3-2 | ASSQKTSGRRNTQY
TRBJ2-3 | 13 | TRBV7-9 | ASSQSGSSGDTQY
TRBJ1-3 | 13 | TRBV7-9 | ASSLEKGQRNTIY
TRBJ1-3 | 11 | TRBV6-6 | ASSYHTGNTIY
TRBJ2-7 | 10 | TRBV5-4 | ASSRTSSEQY
TRBJ2-1 | 17 | TRBV19 | ASTDRGLAGGSSYNEQF
TRBJ2-3 | 11 | TRBV19 | ATTDGDTDTQY
TRBJ2-2 | 14 | TRBV24-1 | ATSDLGGQNTGELF
TRBJ1-5 | 14 | TRBV6-1 | ASSEEFGTSRRPQH
TRBJ2-7 | 11 | TRBV6-6 | ASSGTTNYEQY
TRBJ2-3 | 14 | TRBV2 | ASSETRRGVGDTQY